A selection of T cell receptor beta chains follows, all from one sample in a study of cytotoxic CD8 clonotypes in ibrutinib-treated CLL. Here immunoSEQ multiplex PCR was the method, and the copy in TCRdb shows in-frame clones only, minus some. The sample has just over 45,000 clones, about two thirds seen once. Specimen: PBMCs, collected after 12 months of ibrutinib treatment. Receptor source: a human donor with chronic lymphocytic leukemia. CDR3s include the opening cysteine and the closing phenylalanine or tryptophan. The order of the fields is V gene, J gene, D gene, clone size, CDR3 protein, CDR3 DNA. The D gene is left open where the match is weak. Some rows have no size entry. The others give once, few or many, or a class for an expanded clone.

v_gene: TRBV5-1; j_gene: TRBJ2-5; d_gene: NA; abundance: few; CDR3aa: CASSLEGQQETQYF; CDR3nt: TGCGCCAGCAGCTTGGAGGGGCAGCAAGAGACCCAGTACTTC
v_gene: TRBV6-1; j_gene: TRBJ2-7; d_gene: NA; abundance: NA; CDR3aa: CASSESTSSYEQYF; CDR3nt: TGTGCCAGCAGTGAATCGACTAGCTCCTACGAGCAGTACTTC
v_gene: TRBV7-3; j_gene: TRBJ1-6; d_gene: NA; abundance: NA; CDR3aa: CASSHSPNSPLHF; CDR3nt: TGTGCCAGCAGCCATAGTCCTAATTCACCCCTCCACTTT
v_gene: TRBV5-1; j_gene: TRBJ2-7; d_gene: NA; abundance: NA; CDR3aa: CASSLAIQGRSPYEQYF; CDR3nt: TGCGCCAGCAGCTTGGCGATCCAGGGACGGAGCCCCTACGAGCAGTACTTC
v_gene: TRBV28; j_gene: TRBJ2-6; d_gene: NA; abundance: NA; CDR3aa: CASRRIKGTGANVLTF; CDR3nt: TGTGCCAGCAGACGGATCAAGGGGACAGGGGCCAACGTCCTGACTTTC
v_gene: TRBV7-3; j_gene: TRBJ1-1; d_gene: NA; abundance: NA; CDR3aa: CASSLYKSTEAFF; CDR3nt: TGTGCCAGCAGCCTATACAAATCCACTGAAGCTTTCTTT
v_gene: TRBV7-8; j_gene: TRBJ2-3; d_gene: TRBD2; abundance: NA; CDR3aa: CASSLLGTITDTQYF; CDR3nt: TGTGCCAGCAGCTTACTGGGGACTATTACAGATACGCAGTATTTT
v_gene: TRBV7-2; j_gene: TRBJ1-2; d_gene: NA; abundance: NA; CDR3aa: CASSLGPGNYGYTF; CDR3nt: TGTGCCAGCAGCTTAGGGCCGGGAAACTATGGCTACACCTTC
v_gene: TRBV19; j_gene: TRBJ1-1; d_gene: NA; abundance: few; CDR3aa: CASATGLMGTEAFF; CDR3nt: TGTGCCAGTGCTACAGGTTTAATGGGCACTGAAGCTTTCTTT
v_gene: TRBV6-5; j_gene: TRBJ1-3; d_gene: NA; abundance: NA; CDR3aa: CASRPTTAQHTIYF; CDR3nt: TGTGCCAGCAGACCGACGACAGCGCAGCACACCATATATTTT
v_gene: TRBV5-6; j_gene: TRBJ1-6; d_gene: NA; abundance: few; CDR3aa: CASSLVAEDSPLHF; CDR3nt: TGTGCCAGCAGCTTGGTGGCAGAAGATTCACCCCTCCACTTT
v_gene: TRBV9; j_gene: TRBJ2-5; d_gene: TRBD2; abundance: few; CDR3aa: CASSAREGMETQYF; CDR3nt: TGTGCCAGCAGCGCCCGGGAGGGTATGGAGACCCAGTACTTC
v_gene: TRBV5-1; j_gene: TRBJ2-2; d_gene: TRBD2; abundance: NA; CDR3aa: CASSLSVAGANTGELFF; CDR3nt: TGCGCCAGCAGCTTGTCGGTAGCGGGGGCGAACACCGGGGAGCTGTTTTTT
v_gene: TRBV7-8; j_gene: TRBJ1-3; d_gene: NA; abundance: NA; CDR3aa: CASSLVFTGVSSGNTIYF; CDR3nt: TGTGCCAGCAGCTTAGTTTTTACGGGAGTTAGCTCTGGAAACACCATATATTTT
v_gene: TRBV15; j_gene: TRBJ1-4; d_gene: NA; abundance: NA; CDR3aa: CATSRGWDTLKGEKLFF; CDR3nt: TGTGCCACCAGCAGGGGCTGGGACACACTAAAAGGAGAAAAACTGTTTTTT
v_gene: TRBV13; j_gene: TRBJ1-6; d_gene: TRBD1; abundance: NA; CDR3aa: CASSLGPRRQGTDSPLHF; CDR3nt: TGTGCCAGCAGCTTAGGCCCTAGACGACAGGGGACTGATTCACCCCTCCACTTT
v_gene: TRBV7-6; j_gene: TRBJ2-2; d_gene: NA; abundance: few; CDR3aa: CASSPRMVVDRELFF; CDR3nt: TGTGCCAGCAGCCCCCGGATGGTGGTAGACCGGGAGCTGTTTTTT
v_gene: TRBV10-3; j_gene: TRBJ1-1; d_gene: TRBD1; abundance: NA; CDR3aa: CAISESGQVRTEAFF; CDR3nt: TGTGCCATCAGTGAGTCCGGACAGGTCCGCACTGAAGCTTTCTTT
v_gene: TRBV11-2; j_gene: TRBJ1-1; d_gene: TRBD1; abundance: NA; CDR3aa: CASSYRGANTEAFF; CDR3nt: TGTGCCAGCAGTTACAGGGGGGCGAACACTGAAGCTTTCTTT
v_gene: TRBV4-1; j_gene: TRBJ2-7; d_gene: NA; abundance: NA; CDR3aa: CASSQEGRTRYEQYF; CDR3nt: TGCGCCAGCAGCCAAGAGGGCAGGACCCGCTACGAGCAGTACTTC
v_gene: TRBV18; j_gene: TRBJ1-6; d_gene: TRBD1; abundance: NA; CDR3aa: CASSPVGTGDSPLHF; CDR3nt: TGTGCCAGCTCACCAGTCGGGACAGGAGATTCACCCCTCCACTTT
v_gene: TRBV6-5; j_gene: TRBJ1-2; d_gene: NA; abundance: NA; CDR3aa: CASSYSGVYYGYTF; CDR3nt: TGTGCCAGCAGTTACTCCGGGGTGTACTATGGCTACACCTTC
v_gene: TRBV14; j_gene: TRBJ1-1; d_gene: TRBD1; abundance: NA; CDR3aa: CASSQSYRGPNTEAFF; CDR3nt: TGTGCCAGCAGCCAATCCTACAGGGGACCTAACACTGAAGCTTTCTTT
v_gene: TRBV27; j_gene: TRBJ2-5; d_gene: TRBD2; abundance: NA; CDR3aa: CASSLLPSGGGQETQYF; CDR3nt: TGTGCCAGCAGTTTACTCCCTAGCGGGGGAGGTCAAGAGACCCAGTACTTC
v_gene: TRBV11-2; j_gene: TRBJ2-1; d_gene: NA; abundance: NA; CDR3aa: CASSLDRGGREQFF; CDR3nt: TGTGCCAGCAGCTTAGATAGGGGGGGTCGAGAGCAGTTCTTC
v_gene: TRBV2; j_gene: TRBJ1-5; d_gene: NA; abundance: NA; CDR3aa: CASRGRGDSNQPQHF; CDR3nt: TGTGCCAGCCGGGGGAGAGGGGATAGCAATCAGCCCCAGCATTTT
v_gene: TRBV7-9; j_gene: TRBJ1-6; d_gene: TRBD1; abundance: NA; CDR3aa: CASNPGTGGWSPLHF; CDR3nt: TGTGCCAGCAACCCCGGGACAGGGGGCTGGTCACCCCTCCACTTT